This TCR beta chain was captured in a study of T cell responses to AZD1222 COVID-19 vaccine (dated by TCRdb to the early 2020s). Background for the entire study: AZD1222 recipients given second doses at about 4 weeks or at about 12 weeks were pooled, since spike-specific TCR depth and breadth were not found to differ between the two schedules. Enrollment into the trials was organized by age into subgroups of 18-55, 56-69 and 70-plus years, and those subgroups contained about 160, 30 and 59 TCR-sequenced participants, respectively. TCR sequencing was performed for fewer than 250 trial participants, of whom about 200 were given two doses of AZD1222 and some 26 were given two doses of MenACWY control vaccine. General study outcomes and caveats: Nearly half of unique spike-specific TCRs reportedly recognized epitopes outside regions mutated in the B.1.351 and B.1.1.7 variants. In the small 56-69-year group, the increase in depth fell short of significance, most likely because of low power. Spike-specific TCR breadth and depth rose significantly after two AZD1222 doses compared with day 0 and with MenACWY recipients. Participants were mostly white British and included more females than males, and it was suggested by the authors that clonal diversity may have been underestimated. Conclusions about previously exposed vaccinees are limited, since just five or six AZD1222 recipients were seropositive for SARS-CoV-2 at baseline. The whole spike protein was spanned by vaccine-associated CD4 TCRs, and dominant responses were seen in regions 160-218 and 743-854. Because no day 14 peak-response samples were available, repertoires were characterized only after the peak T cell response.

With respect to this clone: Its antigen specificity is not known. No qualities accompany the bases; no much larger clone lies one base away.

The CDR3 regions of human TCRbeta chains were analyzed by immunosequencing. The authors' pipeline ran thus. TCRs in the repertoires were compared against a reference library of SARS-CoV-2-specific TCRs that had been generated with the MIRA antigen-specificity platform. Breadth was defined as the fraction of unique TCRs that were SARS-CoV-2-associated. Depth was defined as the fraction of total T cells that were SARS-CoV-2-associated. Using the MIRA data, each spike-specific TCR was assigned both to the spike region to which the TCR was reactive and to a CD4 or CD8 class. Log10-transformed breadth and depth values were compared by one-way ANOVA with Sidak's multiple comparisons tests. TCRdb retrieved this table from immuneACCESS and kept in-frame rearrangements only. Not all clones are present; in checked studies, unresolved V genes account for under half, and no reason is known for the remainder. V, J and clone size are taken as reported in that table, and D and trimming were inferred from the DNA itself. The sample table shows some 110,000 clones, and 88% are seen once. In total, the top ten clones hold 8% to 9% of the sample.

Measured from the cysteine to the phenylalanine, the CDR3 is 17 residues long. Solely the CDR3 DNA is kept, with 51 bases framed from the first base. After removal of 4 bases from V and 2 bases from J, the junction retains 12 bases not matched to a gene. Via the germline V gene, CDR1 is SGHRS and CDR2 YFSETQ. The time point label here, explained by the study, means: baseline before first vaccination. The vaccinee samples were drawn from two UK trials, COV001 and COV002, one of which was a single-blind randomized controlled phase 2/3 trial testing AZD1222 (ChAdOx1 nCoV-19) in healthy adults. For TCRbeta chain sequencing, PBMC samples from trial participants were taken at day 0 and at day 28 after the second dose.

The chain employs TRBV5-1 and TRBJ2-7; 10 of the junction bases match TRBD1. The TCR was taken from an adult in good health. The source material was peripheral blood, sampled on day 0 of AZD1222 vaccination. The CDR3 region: CASSPGTGAVLTYEQYF. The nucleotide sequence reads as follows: TGCGCCAGCAGCCCCGGGACAGGGGCCGTTTTGACCTACGAGCAGTACTTC.